This T cell receptor (beta chain) was observed in a study of blood T cell repertoires in COVID-19. Trimming shortened V by 4 bases and J by 0 bases, and 9 bases separated the two germline ends. The CDR3 has 14 amino acids. Germline V gene data show CDR1 as MGHRA and CDR2 as YSYEKL. The cohort comprised adults aged about 18 to 89 years residing in approximately 25 US areas. Cohort 3 recovered donors had two negative PCRs, clearance, or symptom resolution. Profiled with immunoSEQ multiplex PCR; TCRdb holds only in-frame clones, not every one. The repertoire holds fewer than 200,000 clones, approximately 87% seen once, with around 4.3% in the top ten.

This chain links TRBV4-1 with TRBJ1-1; weak D call: TRBD1 (5 bases). The receptor comes from a woman aged 50 to 60 who had recovered from COVID-19. Sample: PBMCs or T cells enriched from blood (not recorded which). The CDR3 coding sequence is TGCGCCAGCAGCCGCGGGGCTCTGAACACTGAAGCTTTCTTT. Residues: CASSRGALNTEAFF.